The sequence of this T cell receptor beta chain was determined in a study of T-cell memory formation after mild COVID-19. TCRdb called the 5' RACE reads again in MiXCR, with one record for every CDR3 protein. The sample has about 210,000 distinct CDR3 sequences, roughly 30% seen once. The CDR3 has 14 residues. Germline CDR1 is MDHEN and CDR2 is SYDVKM. V was cut by 6 bases and J by 2 bases, with 14 bases left in between. This receptor was obtained from an adult woman who had mild COVID-19 (a few samples of this study predate the infection). Cell type and time point are not known. Sequencing was carried out using PBMCs or a T cell subset sorted from them (not recorded which). This chain connects TRBV28 to TRBJ2-7; D is unclear. The CDR3 coding sequence is TGTGCCAGCAGCCCTCTGGACCCTCCCTACGAGCAGTACTTC. Protein: CASSPLDPPYEQYF.